This TCR beta chain is drawn from a study of a mutant IDH1 vaccine in newly diagnosed glioma. As for time point: week 5, during vaccination. Doses consisted of 300 ug of mutant IDH1 20-mer peptide each, paired with topical imiquimod. As concerns this clone: The antigen remains unidentified.

TCRdb's copy holds only in-frame clones and misses some; the assay was immunoSEQ multiplex PCR. The sample has under 70,000 clones; roughly four fifths are singletons. With V trimmed by 5 bases and J by 0 bases, 4 bases remained unmatched. This CDR3 comprises 15 residues. Germline V gene data show CDR1 as LNHNV and CDR2 as YYDKDF (reference sequence). The sequencing used PBMCs, collected from a glioma patient whose treatment included an IDH1 peptide vaccine. The genes are TRBV15 and TRBJ2-3; 8 positions agree with TRBD1. The clonotype originates from a woman aged 45-59 years with glioma. DNA for the CDR3: TGTGCCACCAGCCCCCGGACAGGGAGCACAGATACGCAGTATTTT. It codes for CATSPRTGSTDTQYF.